Reported below is one T cell receptor (beta chain). The target antigen is unknown. These data originate in a study of chemoradiotherapy in HPV16-positive cancers. In the study overall: Candidate HPV-specific T-cell clones and common TCR motifs came from functional assays in a couple of HPV16-positive patients. Study results and limitations: Functional assays defining HPV-specific T cells used only a couple of HPV16-positive patients. For HPV16-positive patients, expanding HPV-responsive T cells associated with longer recurrence-free survival.

The CDR3 is 13 residues long. TCRdb's table, derived via immunoSEQ multiplex PCR, lists solely in-frame clones and lacks some. The profile covers several thousand clones, with approximately 85% appearing a single time and around 3.1% taken by the ten largest. Over chemoradiotherapy, repertoires were sampled more than once. The chain carries TRBV21-1 and TRBJ1-2. TRBV21-1 is described as a pseudogene. The TCR comes from a human donor with HPV-associated anogenital cancer. Here the sequenced sample was tumor tissue, taken from a patient who underwent chemoradiotherapy. CDR3 bases: TGTGCCATCCTTTCTCAGGACAACTATGGCTACACCTTC. Translated: CAILSQDNYGYTF.